The T cell receptor beta chain described here comes from a study of T-cell reconstitution after alpha-beta-depleted transplantation in children. Germline V gene lookup returns CDR1 SGHRS and CDR2 YFSETQ. V was clipped by 5 bases and J by 1 base; unmatched bases: 10. This CDR3 contains 16 residues. Unique molecular identifiers were incorporated into the prepared TCRbeta library. TCRdb re-derived calls from the PCR reads in MiXCR, one entry per CDR3 protein. Here the sample spans 500,000 to 650,000 distinct CDR3 sequences, roughly 13% being singletons. Study-level findings and limits: Expanded graft clones, several hundred of them, were reportedly the source of alpha-beta T cells about two months after transplant.

A note on this clonotype: Its antigen is unknown.

The genes are TRBV5-1 and TRBJ2-7, with TRBD2 identical over 9 bases. This receptor was identified in a male patient younger than 18 who had a stem cell transplant for acute myeloid leukemia, so the T cells may come from the graft donor. Sequencing was performed on PBMCs, mostly from graft donor cells, taken 360 days after TCRalphabeta/CD19-depleted stem cell transplant. This CDR3 reads CASRTMISGRSYEQYF. CDR3 DNA sequence: TGCGCCAGCAGAACCATGATTAGCGGGAGATCCTACGAGCAGTACTTC.